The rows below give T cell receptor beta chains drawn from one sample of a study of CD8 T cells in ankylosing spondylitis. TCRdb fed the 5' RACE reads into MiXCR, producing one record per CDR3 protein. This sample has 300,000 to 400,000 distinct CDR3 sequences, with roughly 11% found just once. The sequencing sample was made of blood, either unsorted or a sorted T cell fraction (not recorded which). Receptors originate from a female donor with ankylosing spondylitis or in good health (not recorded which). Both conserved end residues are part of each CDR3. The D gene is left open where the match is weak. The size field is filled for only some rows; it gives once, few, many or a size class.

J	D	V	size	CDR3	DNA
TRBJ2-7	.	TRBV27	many	CASSLLRGADKSYEQYF	TGTGCCAGCAGTCTACTCCGTGGAGCGGACAAGTCCTACGAGCAGTACTTC
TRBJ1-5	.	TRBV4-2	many	CASSQGIGSNQPQHF	TGTGCCAGCAGCCAAGGGATAGGGAGCAATCAGCCCCAGCATTTT
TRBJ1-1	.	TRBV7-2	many	CASSYGDGPGTEAFF	TGTGCCAGCAGCTACGGGGACGGACCAGGCACTGAAGCTTTCTTT
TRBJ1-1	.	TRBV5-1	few	CASSLSGGGITEAFF	TGCGCCAGCAGCTTGTCGGGGGGTGGAATCACTGAAGCTTTCTTT
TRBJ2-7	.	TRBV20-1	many	CSARGGTVEQYF	TGCAGTGCAAGAGGGGGGACAGTCGAGCAGTACTTC
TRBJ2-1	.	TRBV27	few	CASSSINVNEQFF	TGTGCCAGCAGTTCCATCAATGTCAATGAGCAGTTCTTC
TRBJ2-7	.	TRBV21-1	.	CASSAGRSGPISYEQYF	TGTGCCAGCAGCGCTGGGAGGTCGGGGCCCATCTCCTACGAGCAGTACTTC
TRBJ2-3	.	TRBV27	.	CASRATMAGNTDTQYF	TGTGCCAGCAGGGCTACTATGGCCGGGAACACAGATACGCAGTATTTT
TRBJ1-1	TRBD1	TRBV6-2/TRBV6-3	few	CASRPNRGKSSNTEAFF	TGTGCCAGCAGGCCGAACAGGGGAAAATCGTCGAACACTGAAGCTTTCTTT
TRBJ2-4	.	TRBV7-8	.	CASSLGAEIGGIQYF	TGTGCCAGCAGCCTAGGGGCGGAGATCGGCGGCATTCAGTACTTC
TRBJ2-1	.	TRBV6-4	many	CASSDSGSNEQFF	TGTGCCAGCAGTGACTCTGGCAGCAATGAGCAGTTCTTC
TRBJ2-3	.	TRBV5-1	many	CASSLEGEDTQYF	TGCGCCAGCAGCTTGGAGGGGGAAGATACGCAGTATTTT
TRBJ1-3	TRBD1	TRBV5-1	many	CASSVDRGVGNTIYF	TGCGCCAGCAGCGTCGACAGGGGCGTCGGAAACACCATATATTTT
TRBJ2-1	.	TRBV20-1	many	CSAPGTPRGGQFF	TGCAGTGCGCCCGGGACTCCCAGGGGAGGACAGTTCTTC
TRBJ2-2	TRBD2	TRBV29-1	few	CSARTSRTGELFF	TGCAGCGCCAGGACTAGTCGCACCGGGGAGCTGTTTTTT
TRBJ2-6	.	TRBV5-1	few	CASSLAGVSTSGANVLTF	TGCGCCAGCAGCTTGGCAGGGGTATCTACCTCTGGGGCCAACGTCCTGACTTTC
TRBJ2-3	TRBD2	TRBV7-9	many	CASSLGRAGTDTQYF	TGTGCCAGCAGCTTGGGGAGGGCTGGTACAGATACGCAGTATTTT
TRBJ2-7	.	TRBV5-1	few	CASSLGQLTPYEQYF	TGCGCCAGCAGCTTAGGACAGCTTACCCCCTACGAGCAGTACTTC
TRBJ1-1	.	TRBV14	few	CASSQGQVNTEAFF	TGTGCCAGCAGCCAAGGACAGGTGAACACTGAAGCTTTCTTT
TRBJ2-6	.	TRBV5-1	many	CASSADYGANVLTF	TGCGCCAGCAGCGCTGATTACGGGGCCAACGTCCTGACTTTC
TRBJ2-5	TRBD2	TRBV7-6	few	CASSLSWTSGGRETQYF	TGTGCCAGCAGCTTAAGTTGGACTAGCGGGGGCCGGGAGACCCAGTACTTC
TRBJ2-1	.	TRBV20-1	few	CSARDPPVRAVRDEQFF	TGCAGTGCTAGAGATCCCCCCGTCCGAGCGGTGCGAGATGAGCAGTTCTTC
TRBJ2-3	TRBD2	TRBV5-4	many	CASSQGLAGVLDTQYF	TGTGCCAGCAGCCAAGGACTAGCGGGAGTCTTGGATACGCAGTATTTT
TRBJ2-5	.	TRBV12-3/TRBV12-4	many	CASSSPLGETQYF	TGTGCCAGCAGTTCCCCTCTCGGGGAGACCCAGTACTTC
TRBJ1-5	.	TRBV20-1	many	CSASRGGNSNQPQHF	TGCAGTGCTAGCCGGGGTGGGAATAGCAATCAGCCCCAGCATTTT
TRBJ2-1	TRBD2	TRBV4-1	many	CASSQRLAGTYNEQFF	TGCGCCAGCAGCCAACGACTAGCGGGGACATACAATGAGCAGTTCTTC
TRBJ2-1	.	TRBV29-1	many	CSIRVRNEQFF	TGCAGCATCCGAGTAAGGAATGAGCAGTTCTTC
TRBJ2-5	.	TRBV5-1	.	CASRRTGKTQETQYF	TGCGCCAGCAGACGAACAGGGAAAACCCAAGAGACCCAGTACTTC
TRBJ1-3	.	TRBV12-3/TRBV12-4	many	CASILSGGNTIYF	TGTGCCAGCATTCTCTCTGGTGGAAACACCATATATTTT
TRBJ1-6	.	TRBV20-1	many	CSARPGQGRDSPLHF	TGCAGTGCTAGACCCGGCCAGGGAAGGGATTCACCCCTCCACTTT
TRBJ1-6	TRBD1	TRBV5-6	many	CASSLVGQGAVSPLHF	TGTGCCAGCAGCTTGGTGGGACAGGGGGCCGTCTCACCCCTCCACTTT
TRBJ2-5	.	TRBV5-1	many	CASSLNGGAKQETQYF	TGCGCCAGCAGCTTGAACGGGGGCGCTAAACAAGAGACCCAGTACTTC
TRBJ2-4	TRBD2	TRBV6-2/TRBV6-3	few	CASSFIAGLAEIAKNIQYF	TGTGCCAGCAGTTTTATCGCGGGACTAGCGGAGATAGCCAAAAACATTCAGTACTTC
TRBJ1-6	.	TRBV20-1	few	CSAREVLGWYNGALHF	TGCAGTGCTAGAGAGGTGTTGGGATGGTATAATGGGGCCCTCCACTTT
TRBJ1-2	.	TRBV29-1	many	CSVELVWAGDPNYGYTF	TGCAGCGTTGAGTTGGTCTGGGCAGGGGATCCTAACTATGGCTACACCTTC
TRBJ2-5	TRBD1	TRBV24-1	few	CATSDLDRGRETQYF	TGTGCCACCAGTGATTTAGACAGGGGGCGGGAGACCCAGTACTTC
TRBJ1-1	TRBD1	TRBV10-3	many	CAIRQGAMNTEAFF	TGTGCCATCAGACAGGGGGCTATGAACACTGAAGCTTTCTTT
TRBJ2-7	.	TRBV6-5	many	CASSYTASYEQYF	TGTGCCAGCAGTTACACGGCCTCCTACGAGCAGTACTTC
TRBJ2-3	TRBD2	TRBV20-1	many	CSAPRSRGGLDTQYF	TGCAGTGCCCCGAGGAGCCGGGGGGGCCTTGATACGCAGTATTTT
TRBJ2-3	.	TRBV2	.	CASRPEGDTQYF	TGTGCCAGCAGGCCGGAGGGAGATACGCAGTATTTT
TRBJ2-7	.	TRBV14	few	CASSHRDSGTEQYF	TGTGCCAGCAGCCACCGGGACTCGGGAACCGAGCAGTACTTC
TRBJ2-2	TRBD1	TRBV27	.	CASAEGHRGAGELFF	TGTGCCAGCGCCGAAGGGCACAGGGGGGCCGGGGAGCTGTTTTTT
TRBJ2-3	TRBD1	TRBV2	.	CASSDQATGTEGQYF	TGTGCCAGCAGTGACCAGGCGACAGGGACCGAGGGGCAGTATTTT
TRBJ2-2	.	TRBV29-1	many	CSVGETLNTGELFF	TGCAGCGTTGGGGAGACCTTGAACACCGGGGAGCTGTTTTTT
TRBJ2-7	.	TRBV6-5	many	CASSYQGGLYAYEQYF	TGTGCCAGCAGTTACCAGGGAGGACTCTATGCCTACGAGCAGTACTTC
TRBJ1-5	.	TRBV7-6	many	CASSARSNQPQHF	TGTGCCAGCAGTGCCCGGTCCAATCAGCCCCAGCATTTT
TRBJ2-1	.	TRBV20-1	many	CSAAPGVSSYNEQFF	TGCAGTGCAGCGCCAGGGGTAAGCTCCTACAATGAGCAGTTCTTC
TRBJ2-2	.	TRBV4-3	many	CASSQDAGVRSGELFF	TGCGCCAGCAGCCAAGATGCAGGGGTCAGATCCGGGGAGCTGTTTTTT
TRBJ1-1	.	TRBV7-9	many	CASSLTVWDETEAFF	TGTGCCAGCAGCTTGACAGTCTGGGATGAAACTGAAGCTTTCTTT
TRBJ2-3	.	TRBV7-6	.	CASQQLKHTDTQYF	TGTGCCAGCCAACAACTTAAACACACAGATACGCAGTATTTT
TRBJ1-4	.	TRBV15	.	CATSRDPAYLTNEKLFF	TGTGCCACCAGCAGAGATCCGGCGTATTTGACTAATGAAAAACTGTTTTTT
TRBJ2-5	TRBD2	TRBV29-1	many	CSVVIGGSTETQYF	TGCAGCGTTGTTATTGGCGGGAGTACCGAGACCCAGTACTTC
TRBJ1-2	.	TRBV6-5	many	CASRGRLGGYTF	TGTGCCAGCAGAGGGCGGTTGGGCGGCTACACCTTC
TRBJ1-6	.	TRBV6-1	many	CASRPVGDSPLHF	TGTGCCAGCAGACCCGTGGGGGATTCACCCCTCCACTTT
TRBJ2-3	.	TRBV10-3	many	CAISGDQRTDTQYF	TGTGCCATCAGTGGGGACCAACGGACAGATACGCAGTATTTT